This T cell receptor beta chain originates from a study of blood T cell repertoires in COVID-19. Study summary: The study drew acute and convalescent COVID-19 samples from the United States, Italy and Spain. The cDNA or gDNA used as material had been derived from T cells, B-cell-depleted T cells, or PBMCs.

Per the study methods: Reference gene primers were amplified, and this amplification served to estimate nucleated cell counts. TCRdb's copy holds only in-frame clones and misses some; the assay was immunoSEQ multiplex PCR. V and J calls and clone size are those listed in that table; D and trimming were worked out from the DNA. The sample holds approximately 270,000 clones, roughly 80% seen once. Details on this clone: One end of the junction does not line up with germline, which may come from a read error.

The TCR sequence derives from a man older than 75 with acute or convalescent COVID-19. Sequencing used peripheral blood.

The CDR3 region is CATSQEGRDEQYF. CDR3 DNA sequence: TGCGCCACCAGTCAAGAGGGCCGGGACGAGCAGTACTTC. V gene TRBV24-1 combines with J gene TRBJ2-7, with D possibly being TRBD2 (5 bases). The germline V gene has CDR1 KGHDR and CDR2 SFDVKD. CDR3 length equals 13 residues.